The 9 T cell receptor beta chains below were found in one sample sequenced in a study of T cell changes during pregnancy in multiple sclerosis. TCRdb's copy holds only in-frame clones and misses some; the assay was immunoSEQ multiplex PCR. The table lists 35,000 to 50,000 clones, around four fifths of them singletons. The sample in question was CD4+ T cells from peripheral blood mononuclear cells, obtained before pregnancy. The receptors originated from a female donor with multiple sclerosis, enrolled in a pregnancy study.

CDR3 coding DNA: TGCGCCACCACGGATGCGGGAGGGAGAACAGATACGCAGTATTTT. Translating gives CATTDAGGRTDTQYF. This chain links TRBV5-1 with TRBJ2-3; 9 nucleotides agree with TRBD2. Trimming at V came to 9 bases and at J to 3 bases, leaving 11 bases not matched to a gene. The CDR3 sequence is 15 residues long. Germline V gene data show CDR1 as SGHRS and CDR2 as YFSETQ.

The CDR3 DNA reads as TGTGCCAGCAGCCTACGTCCCGGGACAGGGGGCTCCTCCTACGAGCAGTACTTC. Translation gives CASSLRPGTGGSSYEQYF. The chain uses TRBV7-2 and TRBJ2-7; 12 bases fit TRBD1. V lost 5 bases, J lost 0 bases, and 11 bases stayed unmatched. The CDR3 has 18 amino acids. In germline, CDR1 is SGHTA, CDR2 FQGNSA.

The chain carries TRBV6-5 and TRBJ1-1, with D perhaps TRBD1 (5 bases). Germline lookup yields CDR1 MNHEY and CDR2 SVGAGI. This CDR3 region has 15 residues. V lost 2 bases and J 3 bases, leaving 13 bases between the germline ends. The CDR3 protein is CASSYEGGTYTEAFF. The CDR3 coding sequence is TGTGCCAGCAGTTACGAGGGCGGGACTTACACTGAAGCTTTCTTT.

This clone is termed medium-sized. This chain connects TRBV19 to TRBJ1-2; D perhaps matches TRBD1 (5 bases). V dropped 11 bases and J dropped 6 bases, with 7 bases sitting between them. Germline CDR1 is LNHDA and CDR2 is SQIVND (reference sequence). The length of the CDR3 is 9 residues. The CDR3 bases are TGTGCCTCGGGGGATGGCTACACCTTC. Translating it yields CASGDGYTF. Together with reference TRBV19 and TRBJ1-2, the CDR3 gives the full variable domain: DGGITQSPKYLFRKEGQNVTLSCEQNLNHDAMYWYRQDPGQGLRLIYYSQIVNDFQKGDIAEGYSVSREKKESFPLTVTSAQKNPTAFYLCASGDGYTFGSGTRLTVV.

The V and J genes are TRBV5-6 and TRBJ2-3, with D perhaps TRBD1 (5 bases). From germline, CDR1 is SGHDT and CDR2 YYEEEE. The CDR3 loop spans 16 amino acids. V shed 0 bases and J shed 2 bases, with 13 bases lying between them. The CDR3 DNA follows: TGTGCCAGCAGCTTGGGGCAGGGATGGGACACAGATACGCAGTATTTT. It codes for CASSLGQGWDTDTQYF.

This chain links TRBV19 with TRBJ1-5; D gene unclear. The CDR3 has 12 residues. The V end was cut by 4 bases, the J end by 10 bases, with 11 bases between. The V gene's germline CDR1 is LNHDA and CDR2 SQIVND (reference sequence). The DNA for the CDR3 is TGTGCCAGTAGTACCAACAGCGGACCCCAGCATTTT. This sequence encodes CASSTNSGPQHF. Variable domain in full (rest from reference TRBV19 and TRBJ1-5): DGGITQSPKYLFRKEGQNVTLSCEQNLNHDAMYWYRQDPGQGLRLIYYSQIVNDFQKGDIAEGYSVSREKKESFPLTVTSAQKNPTAFYLCASSTNSGPQHFGDGTRLSIL.

V gene TRBV7-6 combines with J gene TRBJ1-6; D is unresolved. The CDR3 extends over 18 amino acids. In germline, CDR1 is SGHVS, CDR2 FNYEAQ. Trimming pared 3 bases from V and 0 bases from J, leaving 15 bases between. The CDR3 spells CASSFRTPTDSYNSPLHF. The CDR3 DNA follows: TGTGCCAGCAGCTTTAGGACTCCTACAGACTCCTATAATTCACCCCTCCACTTT.

For the CDR3, the DNA is TGTGCCAGCAGCTTAGAGTCAGGGTCTCTTTATGGCTACACCTTC. Amino acids: CASSLESGSLYGYTF. The chain couples TRBV7-9 to TRBJ1-2; maybe TRBD1 (5 bases). This CDR3 region has 15 residues. Trimming took 1 base from V and 5 from J, leaving 14 bases between them. Per the germline V gene, CDR1 is SEHNR and CDR2 is FQNEAQ (reference sequence).

The rearrangement uses TRBV19 and TRBJ2-7; D may be TRBD1 (5 bases). Per germline, CDR1 LNHDA and CDR2 SQIVND (reference sequence). The V end lost 5 bases, the J end lost 0 bases, and 11 bases lay between the germline ends. The CDR3 extends over 14 amino acids. The DNA for the CDR3 is TGTGCCAGTAGTCAACACAGGAGCTCCTACGAGCAGTACTTC. Its translation: CASSQHRSSYEQYF.